A selection of T cell receptor beta chains follows, all from one sample in a study of yellow fever vaccine responses in identical twins. TCRdb passed the RT-PCR reads through MiXCR, listing each CDR3 protein once. The sample records roughly 18,000 distinct CDR3 sequences, just over 60% being singletons. Here the sequenced sample was T cells from blood (PBMCs), unsorted or a sorted subset (not recorded which), taken before or after yellow fever vaccination (not recorded which). Receptors originate from a woman younger than 35 who received the yellow fever vaccine. Each CDR3 is given with its conserved first and last residue. D genes are given only for firm matches. Clone size, where shown, is once, few, many, or a class for clones that have expanded.

CDR3 DNA	CDR3 protein	D gene	V gene	J gene	clone size
TGTGCCAGCAGCTTAGACGGATGGGGCTACACCTTC	CASSLDGWGYTF	.	TRBV11-1	TRBJ1-2	.
TGCGCCAGCAGCTTGAGTAGCCCTGGCGTCAATGAGCAGTTCTTC	CASSLSSPGVNEQFF	.	TRBV5-1	TRBJ2-1	.
TGCAGCGTTGAAGACCCCGACAGGGGCGAGACCCAGTACTTC	CSVEDPDRGETQYF	TRBD1	TRBV29-1	TRBJ2-5	.
TGTGCCAGCAGCAGCGGGACAGGTAACTACGAGCAGTACTTC	CASSSGTGNYEQYF	.	TRBV7-6	TRBJ2-7	.
TGCAGCGCCAAACAGGGGAACAATGAGCAGTTCTTC	CSAKQGNNEQFF	TRBD1	TRBV29-1	TRBJ2-1	few
TGTGCCAGCAGTTTAGATCCCAACAAGACCCAGTACTTC	CASSLDPNKTQYF	.	TRBV12-3/TRBV12-4	TRBJ2-5	.
TGCAGCGTCAGGAGCGGGTCCTACGAGCAGTACTTC	CSVRSGSYEQYF	.	TRBV29-1	TRBJ2-7	.
TGCAGTGGATTGGCGGACTACAATGAAAAACTGTTTTTT	CSGLADYNEKLFF	.	TRBV20-1	TRBJ1-4	.
TGTGCCAGCAGTTACTCTAGGGGGCTTAACACTGAAGCTTTCTTT	CASSYSRGLNTEAFF	TRBD1	TRBV6-2/TRBV6-3	TRBJ1-1	.
TGTGCCAGCAGCCAAGGACTAGCCCAAGAGACCCAGTACTTC	CASSQGLAQETQYF	TRBD2	TRBV4-2	TRBJ2-5	.
TGTGCCAGCAGCTTTTTCCTTCCCCTTTCCGCGGGAGGACGTAGCACAGATACGCAGTATTTT	CASSFFLPLSAGGRSTDTQYF	TRBD2	TRBV11-2	TRBJ2-3	.
TGCGCCAGCAGCCAAGACGGGGACTCCTCGAGCACAGATACGCAGTATTTT	CASSQDGDSSSTDTQYF	.	TRBV4-3	TRBJ2-3	.
TGTGCCAGCAGCTTAGAAGGATACAATGAGCAGTTCTTC	CASSLEGYNEQFF	.	TRBV11-2	TRBJ2-1	.
TGCAGTGCTATCCGATCAGATACGCAGTATTTT	CSAIRSDTQYF	.	TRBV20-1	TRBJ2-3	few
TGTGCCAGCGGAAGGGACAGGTACTCCTACGAACAGTACTTC	CASGRDRYSYEQYF	TRBD1	TRBV13	TRBJ2-7	few
TGTGCCACCAGCAGGGAACCACAGGACACCAATGAAAAACTGTTTTTT	CATSREPQDTNEKLFF	.	TRBV15	TRBJ1-4	few
TGCAGCGTCCCGGGACCCGGGGGGAATGAGCAGTTCTTC	CSVPGPGGNEQFF	TRBD2	TRBV29-1	TRBJ2-1	.
TGTGCCAGCAGCGGACAGGGGGCTCTTGGCTACACCTTC	CASSGQGALGYTF	TRBD1	TRBV9	TRBJ1-2	.